These 8 T cell receptor beta chains were all obtained from the same sample, sequenced in a study of T cell responses to AZD1222 COVID-19 vaccine. Produced via immunoSEQ multiplex PCR; TCRdb's table is partial and in-frame only. The sample has about 140,000 clones, around 90% seen once. The sequenced sample was peripheral blood, obtained 28 days after the second AZD1222 dose. The receptors stem from an adult who received the AZD1222 COVID-19 vaccine.

The chain is built from TRBV15 and TRBJ2-1, with TRBD2 identical over 7 bases. The V and J ends lost 0 bases and 4 bases, in that order; junction bases with no gene match: 6. Germline V lookup: CDR1 LNHNV, CDR2 YYDKDF (reference sequence). This CDR3 is built from 16 residues. The CDR3 nucleotides are TGTGCCACCAGCAGAGATCGGGCGGGAGTTTACAATGAGCAGTTCTTC. It codes for CATSRDRAGVYNEQFF.

The chain has TRBV30 and TRBJ1-4; 7 bases are a match to TRBD1. Germline lookup yields CDR1 GTSNPN and CDR2 SVGIG (reference sequence). The CDR3 totals 10 residues. J lost 11 bases, V lost 6 bases, and 3 bases had no gene match. The CDR3 spells CACQTGKLFF. In DNA form, the CDR3 reads TGTGCCTGCCAGACAGGGAAACTGTTTTTT.

This clone was recorded a few times. The chain is built from TRBV18 and TRBJ1-2; D not resolved. This CDR3 is built from 14 residues. V was cut by 2 bases and J by 0 bases, with 7 bases left in between. Germline CDR1 and CDR2: KGHSH and LQKENI. CDR3 sequence (DNA): TGTGCCAGCTCACCAGACGGGACTAACTATGGCTACACCTTC. This encodes CASSPDGTNYGYTF.

About this clone itself: An end of the junction does not agree with germline; a read error may underlie this. The gene calls are TRBV28 and TRBJ1-3; the D is unclear. The CDR3 runs to 13 residues. Per the germline V gene, CDR1 is MDHEN and CDR2 is SYDVKM. The CDR3 loop is CASSLSTGNSIYF. DNA of the CDR3: TGTGCCAGCAGTTTGAGTACGGGAAACTCCATATATTTT. The full variable domain, with the rest looked up from reference TRBV28 and TRBJ1-3, is DVKVTQSSRYLVKRTGEKVFLECVQDMDHENMFWYRQDPGLGLRLIYFSYDVKMKEKGDIPEGYSVSREKKERFSLILESASTNQTSMYLCASSLSTGNSIYFGEGSWLTVV.

This clone was seen a few times. The V call is TRBV20-1, the J call TRBJ1-2; D is ambiguous. The CDR3 extends over 11 amino acids. V lost 3 bases and J lost 5, with 7 bases in between. The V gene's germline CDR1 is DFQATT and CDR2 SNEGSKA (reference sequence). The CDR3 region is CSARRSYGYTF. The DNA of the CDR3 is TGCAGTGCTAGGCGGTCGTATGGCTACACCTTC.

This clone appeared a single time. The V and J genes are TRBV18 and TRBJ1-5; D might be TRBD1 (6 bases). V lost 3 bases and J lost 4, with 13 bases in between. The CDR3 is 15 residues long. CDR1 and CDR2 (germline): KGHSH, LQKENI. DNA of the CDR3: TGTGCCAGCTCACCCGGTGGGACAACAAATCAGCCCCAGCATTTT. As protein: CASSPGGTTNQPQHF.

This clone has only one observation. This chain uses TRBV7-9 with TRBJ2-1; 8 nucleotides line up with TRBD1. Germline values: CDR1 SEHNR, CDR2 FQNEAQ (reference sequence). CDR3 length equals 15 residues. V was clipped by 5 bases and J by 7 bases; unmatched bases: 10. The DNA of the CDR3 is TGTGCCAGCAGCCCACGACAGGGGCGAGAAAATGAGCAGTTCTTC. Protein sequence: CASSPRQGRENEQFF.

The chain has TRBV11-3 and TRBJ2-3, with D perhaps matching TRBD1 or TRBD2 (5 bases each). Trimming cost V 5 bases and J 2 bases, with 17 bases left between them. CDR1 is SGHNT and CDR2 is YENEEA in the germline V gene. CDR3 size: 16 residues. CDR3 bases: TGTGCCAGCAGCCCAACCCCGGGACCGATCACAGATACGCAGTATTTT. As protein: CASSPTPGPITDTQYF.